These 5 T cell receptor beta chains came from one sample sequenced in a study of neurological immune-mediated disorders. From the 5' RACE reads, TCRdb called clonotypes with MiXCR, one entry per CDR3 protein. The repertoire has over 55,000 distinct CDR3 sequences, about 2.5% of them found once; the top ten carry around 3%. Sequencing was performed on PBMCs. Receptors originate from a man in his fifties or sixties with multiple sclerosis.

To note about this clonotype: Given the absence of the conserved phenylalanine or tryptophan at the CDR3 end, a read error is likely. CDR3 sequence (DNA): TGCGCCAGCAGCCGAAGTTGGACAGGGGCGGACTATGGCTACACCAAC. This sequence encodes CASSRSWTGADYGYTN. The chain carries TRBV5-1 and TRBJ1-2; 9 bases are a match to TRBD1. Germline V gives CDR1 SGHRS, CDR2 YFSETQ. The length of the CDR3 is 16 residues. The V gene end was trimmed by 4 bases and the J gene end by 3 bases; junction bases not matched to a gene: 10.

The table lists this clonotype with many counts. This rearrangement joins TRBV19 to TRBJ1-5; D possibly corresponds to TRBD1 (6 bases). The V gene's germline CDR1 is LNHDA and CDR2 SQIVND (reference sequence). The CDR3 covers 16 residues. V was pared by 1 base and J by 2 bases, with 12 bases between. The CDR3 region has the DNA TGTGCCAGTAGTATAGCGGGGGCGTCTGGCAATCAGCCCCAGCATTTT. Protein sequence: CASSIAGASGNQPQHF.

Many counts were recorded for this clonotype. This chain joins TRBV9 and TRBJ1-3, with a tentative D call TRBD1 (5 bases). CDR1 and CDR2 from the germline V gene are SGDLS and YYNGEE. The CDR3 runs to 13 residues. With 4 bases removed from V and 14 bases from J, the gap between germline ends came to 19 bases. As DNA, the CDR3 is TGTGCCAGCAGCCGTACTGGGGGTGATGTCCTATATTTT. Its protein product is CASSRTGGDVLYF.

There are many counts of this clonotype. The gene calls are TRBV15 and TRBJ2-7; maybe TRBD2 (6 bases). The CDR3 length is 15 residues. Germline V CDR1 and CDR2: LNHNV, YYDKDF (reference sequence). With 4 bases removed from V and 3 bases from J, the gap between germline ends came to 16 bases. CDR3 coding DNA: TGTGCCACCAGCACCAGACCAGCGGGTGGCTACGAGCAGTACTTC. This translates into CATSTRPAGGYEQYF.

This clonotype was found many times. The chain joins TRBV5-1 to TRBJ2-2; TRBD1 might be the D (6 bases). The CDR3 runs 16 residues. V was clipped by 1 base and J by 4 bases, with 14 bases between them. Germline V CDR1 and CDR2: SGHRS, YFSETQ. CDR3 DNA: TGCGCCAGCAGCTTGCAAACAGGGATGGCCACCGGGGAGCTGTTTTTT. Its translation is CASSLQTGMATGELFF.